A single sample is the source of the 16 T cell receptor beta chains below, sequenced in a study of blood T cell repertoires in COVID-19. Libraries were prepared by immunoSEQ multiplex PCR; TCRdb keeps only in-frame clonotypes and omits some of them. The data hold under 350,000 clones, with 90% observed a single time. The sequencing input was peripheral blood. The origin of the receptors is a woman younger than 45 with COVID-19, enrolled during active disease.

This chain uses TRBV12-1 with TRBJ2-2; TRBD1, the table's D call, lacks a check against the DNA. TRBV12-1 is labeled a pseudogene. This CDR3 is built from 16 residues. The CDR3 reads CASSFALHPGTGELFF. The CDR3 DNA reads TGTGCCAGCAGCTTTGCGCTGCACCCAGGGACCGGGGAGCTGTTTTTT.

The chain joins TRBV7-2 to TRBJ2-5; D is perhaps TRBD2 (5 bases). Trimming left V 4 bases short and J 2 bases short, with 14 bases between. Germline CDR1 and CDR2: SGHTA and FQGNSA. The CDR3 loop spans 15 amino acids. CDR3 protein: CASSSNPQRQETQYF. The CDR3 bases are TGTGCCAGCAGCTCCAATCCCCAGCGGCAAGAGACCCAGTACTTC.

This sequence joins TRBV9 and TRBJ1-2; 9 bases fit TRBD1. Unmatched junction bases numbered 7, after V lost 4 bases and J lost 0 bases. CDR1 is SGDLS and CDR2 is YYNGEE in the germline V gene. This CDR3 is 16 amino acids long. This CDR3 is CASSPGQGFPNYGYTF. The CDR3 nucleotides are TGTGCCAGCAGCCCGGGACAGGGTTTCCCTAACTATGGCTACACCTTC.

V gene TRBV2 combines with J gene TRBJ2-7; 9 positions agree with TRBD1. Germline assignment: CDR1 SNHLY and CDR2 FYNNEI. The CDR3 runs to 15 residues. The J segment lost 7 bases and the V segment lost 6 bases, leaving 13 bases of the junction unmatched. The CDR3 DNA follows: TGTGCCAGCAGGGGGGACAGGGCAATTTCGGGTGAGCAGTACTTC. This codes for CASRGDRAISGEQYF.

This chain uses TRBV2 with TRBJ1-2, with 7 bases lining up with TRBD1. V trimming: 3 bases; J trimming: 5 bases; junction bases outside the gene matches: 6. CDR3 length: 14 residues. Germline CDR1 reads SNHLY; CDR2 reads FYNNEI. CDR3 DNA sequence: TGTGCCAGCAGTGAGGAGGGGGCATTGTATGGCTACACCTTC. Amino acid sequence: CASSEEGALYGYTF.

This clone was seen just once. DNA of the CDR3: TGCGCCAGCAGCCCGAGACTAGCGGGAGGGCAATACAATGAGCAGTTCTTC. This encodes CASSPRLAGGQYNEQFF. The chain links TRBV5-1 to TRBJ2-1; 14 nucleotides agree with TRBD2. Trimming removed 4 bases from V and 4 bases from J; junction bases left unmatched: 7. The V gene's germline CDR1 is SGHRS and CDR2 YFSETQ. This CDR3 has 17 amino acids.

CDR3 residues: CASSLATGGDQPQHF. DNA for the CDR3: TGTGCCAGCAGCTTAGCTACAGGGGGCGATCAGCCCCAGCATTTT. The V call is TRBV7-6, the J call TRBJ1-5; 9 positions agree with TRBD1. Germline values: CDR1 SGHVS, CDR2 FNYEAQ. CDR3 length: 15 residues. The junction had 2 bases not matched to a gene; V was cut back by 0 bases and J by 5 bases.

The chain carries TRBV6-5 and TRBJ2-7, with TRBD1 identical over 7 bases. The CDR3 contains 15 residues. The germline CDR1 and CDR2 sequences are MNHEY and SVGAGI. Trimming cost V 5 bases and J 0 bases; bases outside gene matches: 7. CDR3 sequence (DNA): TGTGCCAGCAGTAAAAGGGGACAGAGCTCCTACGAGCAGTACTTC. Translated: CASSKRGQSSYEQYF.

This sequence joins TRBV27 and TRBJ1-3; D uncertain. The CDR3 loop spans 15 amino acids. The germline V and J ends were trimmed by 6 bases and 0 bases, with 12 bases remaining between them. The germline CDR1 and CDR2 sequences are MNHEY and SMNVEV (reference sequence). CDR3 loop: CASRRDTHSGNTIYF. CDR3 bases: TGTGCCAGCAGGCGCGACACTCACTCTGGAAACACCATATATTTT.

V is TRBV11-2 and J is TRBJ2-5, with D possibly being TRBD1 (5 bases). V lost 0 bases and J 6 bases, leaving 14 bases between the germline ends. Germline V lookup: CDR1 SGHAT, CDR2 FQNNGV. The CDR3 covers 15 residues. CDR3 sequence reads: CASSLEYRSRQTQYF. CDR3 bases: TGTGCCAGCAGCTTAGAGTACAGGTCGCGGCAGACCCAGTACTTC.

The gene calls are TRBV19 and TRBJ2-7; possible D gene TRBD2, 5 bases. CDR3 length: 12 residues. The germline CDR1 and CDR2 sequences are LNHDA and SQIVND (reference sequence). Trimming took off 10 bases at V and 3 bases at J, with 13 bases between the two ends. The CDR3 reads CATEGVNYEQYF. CDR3 DNA sequence: TGTGCCACCGAGGGCGTGAACTACGAGCAGTACTTC. Complete variable domain (other parts from reference TRBV19 and TRBJ2-7): DGGITQSPKYLFRKEGQNVTLSCEQNLNHDAMYWYRQDPGQGLRLIYYSQIVNDFQKGDIAEGYSVSREKKESFPLTVTSAQKNPTAFYLCATEGVNYEQYFGPGTRLTVT.

The chain combines TRBV28 with TRBJ2-1; D call uncertain. Trimming shortened V by 2 bases and J by 7 bases, and 12 bases separated the two germline ends. The germline V gene encodes CDR1 MDHEN and CDR2 SYDVKM. This CDR3 is 14 amino acids long. CDR3 protein: CASSLQPIENEQFF. The CDR3, as DNA: TGTGCCAGCAGTTTACAACCGATAGAGAATGAGCAGTTCTTC.

The chain uses TRBV6-5 and TRBJ1-6, with D hard to call. V was clipped by 6 bases and J by 7 bases, with 16 bases between them. CDR1 MNHEY and CDR2 SVGAGI come from the germline V gene. The CDR3 covers 15 residues. CDR3 bases: TGTGCCAGCAGATCAGGAGGGAGTGTGAATTCACCCCTCCACTTT. As protein: CASRSGGSVNSPLHF.

The CDR3: CASSQDDGGPGREQYF. CDR3 bases: TGCGCCAGCAGCCAAGATGACGGGGGACCGGGCCGCGAGCAGTACTTC. This chain joins TRBV4-1 and TRBJ2-7, with D possibly matching TRBD2 (6 bases). The V end lost 0 bases, the J end lost 6 bases, and 18 bases lay between the germline ends. This CDR3 is built from 16 residues. Germline-derived CDR1 and CDR2 are MGHRA and YSYEKL.

The chain couples TRBV28 to TRBJ2-7; D is possibly TRBD1 (5 bases). Germline CDR1 and CDR2: MDHEN and SYDVKM. V lost 6 bases and J 2 bases, leaving 17 bases between the germline ends. There are 15 residues in the CDR3. The CDR3 DNA reads as TGTGCCAGCAGGGTCCAGGGTGGACCTACCTACGAGCAGTACTTC. Translating it yields CASRVQGGPTYEQYF.

This chain connects TRBV10-3 to TRBJ2-7; TRBD2 matches at 12 bases. The V and J ends lost 5 bases and 3 bases, in that order; junction bases with no gene match: 5. From germline, CDR1 is ENHRY and CDR2 SYGVKD. This CDR3 is built from 15 residues. CDR3 DNA: TGTGCCATCAGTCCCTCGGGACTAGCGGGCTACGAGCAGTACTTC. Amino acid sequence: CAISPSGLAGYEQYF.